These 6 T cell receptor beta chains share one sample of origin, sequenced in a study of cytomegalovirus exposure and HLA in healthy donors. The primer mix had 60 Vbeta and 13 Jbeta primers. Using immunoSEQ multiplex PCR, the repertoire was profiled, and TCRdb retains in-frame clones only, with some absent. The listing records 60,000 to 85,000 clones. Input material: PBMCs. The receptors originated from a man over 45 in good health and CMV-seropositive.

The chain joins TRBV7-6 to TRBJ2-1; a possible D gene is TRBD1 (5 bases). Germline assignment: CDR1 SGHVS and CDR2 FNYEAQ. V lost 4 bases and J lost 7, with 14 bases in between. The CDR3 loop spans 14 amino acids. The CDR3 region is CASSSKGVPNEQFF. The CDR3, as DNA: TGTGCCAGCAGCTCAAAAGGGGTTCCGAATGAGCAGTTCTTC.

The CDR3 loop is CASSLQGEAFF. The CDR3 DNA follows: TGCGCCAGCAGCTTACAGGGTGAAGCTTTCTTT. The V gene is TRBV5-1, the J gene TRBJ1-1; a weak D match, TRBD1 (6 bases). The length of the CDR3 is 11 residues. V was shortened by 2 bases and J by 7 bases, with 6 bases between the two germline ends. Germline-derived CDR1 and CDR2 are SGHRS and YFSETQ.

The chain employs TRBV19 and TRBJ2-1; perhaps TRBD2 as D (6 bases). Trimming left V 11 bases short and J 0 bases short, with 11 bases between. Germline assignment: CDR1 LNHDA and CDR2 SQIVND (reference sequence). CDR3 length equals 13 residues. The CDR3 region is CASGESSYNEQFF. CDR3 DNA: TGTGCCTCGGGGGAGAGCTCCTACAATGAGCAGTTCTTC.

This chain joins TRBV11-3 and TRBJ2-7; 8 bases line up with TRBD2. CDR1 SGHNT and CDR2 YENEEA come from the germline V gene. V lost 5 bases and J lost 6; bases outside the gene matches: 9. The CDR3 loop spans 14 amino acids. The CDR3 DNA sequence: TGTGCCAGCAGCCTTAGCGGGAACCAGGGCGAGCAGTACTTC. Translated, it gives CASSLSGNQGEQYF.

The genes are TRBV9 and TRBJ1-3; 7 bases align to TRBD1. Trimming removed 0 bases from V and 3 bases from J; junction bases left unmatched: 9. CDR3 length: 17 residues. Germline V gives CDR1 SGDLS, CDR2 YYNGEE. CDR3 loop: CASSVATWTGGGNTIYF. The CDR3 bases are TGTGCCAGCAGCGTAGCTACGTGGACAGGAGGTGGAAACACCATATATTTT.

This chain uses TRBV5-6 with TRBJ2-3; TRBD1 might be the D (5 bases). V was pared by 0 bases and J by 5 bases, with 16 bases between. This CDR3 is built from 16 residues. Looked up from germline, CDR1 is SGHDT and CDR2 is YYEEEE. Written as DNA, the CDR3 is TGTGCCAGCAGCTTGGGGACGTCCTTAAGGGGAGATACGCAGTATTTT. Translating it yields CASSLGTSLRGDTQYF.